A selection of T cell receptor beta chains follows, all from one sample in a study of PD-L1 blockade in urothelial cancer. Method: immunoSEQ multiplex PCR; TCRdb's copy keeps in-frame clones and lacks some. The sample records tens of thousands of clones, 88% being singletons. The sequencing here drew on PBMCs, taken around atezolizumab (anti-PD-L1) treatment. These receptors all come from a man in his sixties with urothelial cancer. Each CDR3 is given with its conserved first and last residue. Each record gives: clone size, V gene, J gene, D gene, CDR3 protein, CDR3 DNA. D genes are given only for firm matches. A row's size may be missing; if present it is once, few, many or a size class.

>-|TRBV11-2|TRBJ1-1|-
CASSLGSQALGTEAFF
TGTGCCAGCAGCTTAGGCTCCCAGGCTTTGGGCACTGAAGCTTTCTTT
>-|TRBV11-3|TRBJ2-1|-
CASSPSGVNRGLNYNEQFF
TGTGCCAGCAGCCCTTCCGGGGTTAATCGCGGACTTAACTACAATGAGCAGTTCTTC
>-|TRBV5-6|TRBJ2-7|-
CASSLWGASYEQYF
TGTGCCAGCAGCTTGTGGGGAGCCTCCTACGAGCAGTACTTC
>-|TRBV5-1|TRBJ2-1|-
CASSFGQPYNEQFF
TGCGCCAGCAGCTTTGGACAGCCCTACAATGAGCAGTTCTTC
>-|TRBV7-9|TRBJ2-2|-
CASSLASGSGNTGELFF
TGTGCCAGCAGCTTAGCGAGCGGTAGCGGAAACACCGGGGAGCTGTTTTTT
>-|TRBV29-1|TRBJ2-5|-
CSVERIPPGQSYQETQYF
TGCAGCGTTGAACGGATCCCTCCAGGGCAATCCTACCAAGAGACCCAGTACTTC
>-|TRBV4-3|TRBJ1-2|-
CASSQVDTYGYTF
TGCGCCAGCAGCCAAGTCGACACCTATGGCTACACCTTC
>-|TRBV4-2|TRBJ2-1|-
CASSQDPLAGVSSYNEQFF
TGTGCCAGCAGCCAAGATCCGTTGGCGGGTGTTAGCTCCTACAATGAGCAGTTCTTC
>-|TRBV19|TRBJ2-1|TRBD1
CASRDGTVSYNEQFF
TGTGCCAGTAGGGATGGGACAGTCTCCTACAATGAGCAGTTCTTC
>-|TRBV4-3|TRBJ2-1|TRBD2
CASSSWTSGPHNEQFF
TGCGCCAGCAGCTCCTGGACTAGCGGCCCTCACAATGAGCAGTTCTTC
>-|TRBV5-4|TRBJ2-5|TRBD2
CASSLGGGRQETQYF
TGTGCCAGCAGCTTGGGCGGGGGGCGACAAGAGACCCAGTACTTC
>-|TRBV7-6|TRBJ2-5|-
CASSLVQGGETQYF
TGTGCCAGCAGCTTAGTGCAGGGAGGAGAGACCCAGTACTTC
>-|TRBV5-6|TRBJ1-2|-
CASSLGLGDRYGYTF
TGTGCCAGCAGCTTGGGTTTGGGAGACCGCTATGGCTACACCTTC
>-|TRBV5-5|TRBJ2-7|TRBD1
CASSKDRGGGYEQYF
TGTGCCAGCAGCAAGGACAGGGGCGGAGGCTACGAGCAGTACTTC
>-|TRBV2|TRBJ1-5|TRBD1
CASSVETGINQPQHF
TGTGCCAGCAGTGTTGAGACAGGGATCAATCAGCCCCAGCATTTT
>-|TRBV6-5|TRBJ2-7|-
CASSYQGPTYEQYF
TGTGCCAGCAGTTACCAGGGGCCCACCTACGAGCAGTACTTC
>once|TRBV7-3|TRBJ2-4|-
CASSLTGTPADIQYF
TGTGCCAGCAGCTTGACAGGTACCCCCGCGGACATTCAGTACTTC
>-|TRBV25-1|TRBJ1-1|TRBD1
CASSPRTGKPNTEAFF
TGTGCCAGCAGCCCGAGGACAGGAAAGCCAAACACTGAAGCTTTCTTT
>once|TRBV9|TRBJ2-3|-
CASSAVVPPGDTQYF
TGTGCCAGCAGCGCTGTGGTACCTCCAGGTGATACGCAGTATTTT
>-|TRBV6-5|TRBJ1-2|-
CASRYGPGKGNYGYTF
TGTGCCAGCAGATACGGGCCAGGGAAGGGGAACTATGGCTACACCTTC
>once|TRBV2|TRBJ1-4|-
CASGQGAHEKLFF
TGTGCCAGCGGTCAGGGCGCCCATGAAAAACTGTTTTTT
>-|TRBV4-2|TRBJ2-5|-
CASSQGHSGGGVSETQYF
TGTGCCAGCAGCCAAGGTCATTCTGGAGGGGGCGTCTCAGAGACCCAGTACTTC
>-|TRBV29-1|TRBJ2-5|-
CSTPGGGGETQYF
TGCAGCACACCCGGAGGGGGGGGAGAGACCCAGTACTTC
>-|TRBV7-9|TRBJ2-1|TRBD1
CASSFPGRGILHEQFF
TGTGCCAGCAGCTTCCCTGGCAGGGGGATTCTCCATGAGCAGTTCTTC
>-|TRBV5-1|TRBJ1-3|-
CASSLGQSSGNTIYF
TGCGCCAGCAGCCTCGGACAGAGCTCTGGAAACACCATATATTTT
>-|TRBV30|TRBJ2-7|TRBD2
CAWRHPLAGVYEQYF
TGTGCCTGGAGGCATCCCCTAGCGGGAGTCTACGAGCAGTACTTC
>few|TRBV18|TRBJ1-5|-
CASSPRGRDQPQHF
TGTGCCAGCTCACCGCGAGGGAGGGATCAGCCCCAGCATTTT